These 32 T cell receptor beta chains were sequenced from one sample in a study of blood T cell repertoires in COVID-19. The method was immunoSEQ multiplex PCR; TCRdb's version includes in-frame clones alone and lacks a portion of them. The sample has about 200,000 clones; around 82% are singletons. Material: PBMCs or T cells enriched from blood (not recorded which). These receptors came from a man in his forties who had recovered from COVID-19.

The chain couples TRBV7-9 to TRBJ2-2; D call uncertain. V shed 4 bases and J shed 0 bases, with 9 bases lying between them. The CDR3 runs 15 residues. Germline CDR1 and CDR2: SEHNR and FQNEAQ (reference sequence). The CDR3 loop reads CASSYIYANTGELFF. The CDR3 DNA follows: TGTGCCAGCAGCTATATCTACGCGAACACCGGGGAGCTGTTTTTT. The full variable domain, completed using reference TRBV7-9 and TRBJ2-2, is DTGVSQNPRHKITKRGQNVTFRCDPISEHNRLYWYRQTLGQGPEFLTYFQNEAQLEKSRLLSDRFSAERPKGSFSTLEIQRTEQGDSAMYLCASSYIYANTGELFFGEGSRLTVL.

The chain has TRBV10-3 and TRBJ2-7, with 7 bases matching TRBD1. Germline V CDR1 and CDR2: ENHRY, SYGVKD. The junction had 13 bases not matched to a gene; V was cut back by 10 bases and J by 4 bases. The CDR3 has 14 amino acids. CDR3 protein: CASSKGTVEYEQYF. CDR3 bases: TGTGCCAGCTCCAAAGGGACAGTCGAATACGAGCAGTACTTC.

The chain has TRBV28 and TRBJ1-5, with D perhaps TRBD1 (6 bases). The CDR3 extends over 15 amino acids. Trimming removed 6 bases at V and 6 bases at J, with 18 bases between. Germline values: CDR1 MDHEN, CDR2 SYDVKM. The DNA for the CDR3 is TGTGCCAGCAGCCTCCCTCACAGGGTTGTTCAGCCCCAGCATTTT. This codes for CASSLPHRVVQPQHF.

This clone has just a few counts. V usage is TRBV6-1 and J usage is TRBJ2-7; D unresolved. Germline V lookup: CDR1 MNHNS, CDR2 SASEGT. The CDR3 loop spans 13 amino acids. V lost 3 bases, J lost 6 bases, and 12 bases lay in between. The CDR3 protein is CASSDRWSGEQYF. CDR3 DNA sequence: TGTGCCAGCAGTGATCGGTGGTCGGGCGAGCAGTACTTC.

The genes are TRBV5-8 and TRBJ1-5; D is possibly TRBD1 (6 bases). Germline V lookup: CDR1 SGHTS, CDR2 YDEGEE. This CDR3 spans 15 amino acids. V lost 4 bases and J lost 3, with 14 bases in between. This CDR3 reads CASSRLSGDNQPQHF. The CDR3 nucleotides are TGTGCCAGCAGCCGGCTGTCAGGGGACAATCAGCCCCAGCATTTT.

This clone was seen only a few times. This chain joins TRBV7-9 and TRBJ1-1; a possible D gene is TRBD1 (6 bases). CDR1 is SEHNR and CDR2 is FQNEAQ in the germline V gene (reference sequence). Trimming stripped 6 bases from V and 2 bases from J, with 10 bases between. The CDR3 spans 13 residues. The CDR3 DNA sequence: TGTGCCAGCAGGTCACAGGGTAACACTGAAGCTTTCTTT. Translating gives CASRSQGNTEAFF. Full variable domain (missing parts from reference TRBV7-9 and TRBJ1-1): DTGVSQNPRHKITKRGQNVTFRCDPISEHNRLYWYRQTLGQGPEFLTYFQNEAQLEKSRLLSDRFSAERPKGSFSTLEIQRTEQGDSAMYLCASRSQGNTEAFFGQGTRLTVV.

The V call is TRBV9, the J call TRBJ1-2, with a weak D call TRBD1 (6 bases). Germline lookup yields CDR1 SGDLS and CDR2 YYNGEE. There are 15 residues in the CDR3. Trimming removed 0 bases from V and 4 bases from J, with 13 bases in between. The CDR3 sequence is CASSVDVRGSYGYTF. CDR3 nucleotides: TGTGCCAGCAGCGTAGATGTAAGGGGGAGCTATGGCTACACCTTC.

The J gene is TRBJ1-2, the V gene TRBV2; possibly TRBD1 for D (5 bases). V dropped 9 bases and J dropped 0 bases, with 11 bases sitting between them. CDR1 SNHLY and CDR2 FYNNEI come from the germline V gene. The length of the CDR3 is 13 residues. For the CDR3, the DNA is TGTGCCAGTCTGACAGAGACTAACTATGGCTACACCTTC. Protein sequence: CASLTETNYGYTF.

The chain is built from TRBV6-5 and TRBJ1-2, with D possibly being TRBD1 (5 bases). Germline V lookup: CDR1 MNHEY, CDR2 SVGAGI. CDR3 size: 14 residues. Trimming stripped 2 bases from V and 6 bases from J, with 13 bases between. CDR3 amino acids: CASSYVRGSHGYTF. The CDR3 DNA reads TGTGCCAGCAGTTACGTTCGGGGGTCCCATGGCTACACCTTC.

This clone showed up just once. The chain has TRBV20-1 and TRBJ2-1; perhaps TRBD1 as D (6 bases). V shed 3 bases and J shed 9 bases, with 15 bases lying between them. The CDR3 length is 13 residues. Germline CDR1 and CDR2: DFQATT and SNEGSKA (reference sequence). The CDR3 bases are TGCAGTGCTAGTAGGACAGTCCGGAGTGAGCAGTTCTTC. Translation gives CSASRTVRSEQFF.

The gene calls are TRBV4-1 and TRBJ1-2, with D perhaps TRBD1 (5 bases). This CDR3 comprises 13 residues. The germline CDR1 and CDR2 sequences are MGHRA and YSYEKL. Trimming left V 0 bases short and J 7 bases short, with 9 bases between. CDR3 DNA: TGCGCCAGCAGCCAAGACCCAGGGTTTGGCTACACCTTC. This translates into CASSQDPGFGYTF.

The rearrangement uses TRBV5-4 and TRBJ1-2; D unclear. The V end lost 1 base, the J end lost 6 bases, and 16 bases lay between the germline ends. This CDR3 is built from 15 residues. CDR1 is SGHNT, CDR2 YYREEE, per germline (reference sequence). CDR3 sequence reads: CASSLKDPAQDGYTF. The CDR3 coding sequence is TGTGCCAGCAGCTTGAAGGATCCGGCCCAGGATGGCTACACCTTC.

The chain employs TRBV6-2 or TRBV6-3 and TRBJ2-7; the D gene is possibly TRBD2 (6 bases). Trimming stripped 6 bases from V and 5 bases from J, with 20 bases between. Germline lookup yields CDR1 MNHEY and CDR2 SVGEGT. The CDR3 totals 15 residues. Written as DNA, the CDR3 is TGTGCCAGCAGCCGAGACTGGGCCGCGGGGAACGAGCAGTACTTC. Translation: CASSRDWAAGNEQYF.

V and J are TRBV30 and TRBJ1-1; 7 bases fit TRBD1. The length of the CDR3 is 14 residues. Trimming took 2 bases from V and 1 from J; bases not matched to a gene: 4. Germline V gene sequence: CDR1 GTSNPN, CDR2 SVGIG (reference sequence). CDR3 in amino acids: CAWSRTGQNTEAFF. The CDR3 region has the DNA TGTGCCTGGAGTAGGACAGGCCAGAACACTGAAGCTTTCTTT. Full variable domain (missing parts from reference TRBV30 and TRBJ1-1): SQTIHQWPATLVQPVGSPLSLECTVEGTSNPNLYWYRQAAGRGLQLLFYSVGIGQISSEVPQNLSASRPQDRQFILSSKKLLLSDSGFYLCAWSRTGQNTEAFFGQGTRLTVV.

A single count supports this clone. J is TRBJ2-1 and V is TRBV7-9; 7 bases are a match to TRBD1. CDR1 SEHNR and CDR2 FQNEAQ come from the germline V gene (reference sequence). This CDR3 contains 15 residues. With V trimmed by 5 bases and J by 9 bases, 13 bases remained unmatched. The DNA for the CDR3 is TGTGCCAGCAGCCCACTTCGGACAGGCGTGGTTGAGCAGTTCTTC. Amino acid sequence: CASSPLRTGVVEQFF.

In its sample, this clone was seen a few times. The same CDR3 is also encoded by other DNA sequences in this sample. The CDR3 DNA is TGTGCCAGCAGCCAAGACCTTAATCAGCCCCAGCATTTT. It specifies CASSQDLNQPQHF. The V gene is TRBV3-1 (or the pseudogene TRBV3-2), the J gene TRBJ1-5; D call uncertain. This CDR3 region has 13 residues. Trimming shortened V by 0 bases and J by 4 bases, and 4 bases separated the two germline ends. CDR1 is LGHDT and CDR2 is YNNKEL in the germline V gene (reference sequence).

The chain is built from TRBV10-1 and TRBJ2-3; 11 bases map to TRBD2. V lost 4 bases and J lost 1; bases outside the gene matches: 4. This CDR3 comprises 16 residues. CDR1 and CDR2 from the germline V gene are WNHNN and SYGVQD (reference sequence). CDR3 protein: CASSAVLAGGTDTQYF. Here the CDR3 DNA reads TGCGCCAGCAGTGCCGTACTAGCGGGGGGCACAGATACGCAGTATTTT.

The chain recombines TRBV28 with TRBJ2-7, with a weak D call TRBD1 (6 bases). The CDR3 has 15 amino acids. Trimming cost V 5 bases and J 0 bases, with 14 bases left between them. The V gene's germline CDR1 is MDHEN and CDR2 SYDVKM. The CDR3 DNA follows: TGTGCCAGCAGTCCAGGGGACCTTAGCTCCTACGAGCAGTACTTC. It yields the protein CASSPGDLSSYEQYF.

The chain carries TRBV6-5 and TRBJ1-4; tentative D call: TRBD1 (6 bases). Trimming removed 3 bases at V and 6 bases at J, with 17 bases between. This CDR3 is 16 amino acids long. Germline V gene sequence: CDR1 MNHEY, CDR2 SVGAGI. CDR3 bases: TGTGCCAGCAGTTATCAGCTAAGGACAGTAGATGAAAAACTGTTTTTT. As protein: CASSYQLRTVDEKLFF.

This clone appeared a single time. V gene TRBV4-1 combines with J gene TRBJ2-7, with TRBD1 identical over 8 bases. The CDR3 runs to 15 residues. The germline V gene has CDR1 MGHRA and CDR2 YSYEKL. Trimming took 1 base from V and 3 from J; bases not matched to a gene: 5. The DNA for the CDR3 is TGCGCCAGCAGCCAAGGAGACAGGGGTGGCTACGAGCAGTACTTC. This sequence encodes CASSQGDRGGYEQYF.

The gene calls are TRBV3-1 (or the pseudogene TRBV3-2) and TRBJ2-3; 9 bases line up with TRBD2. Germline lookup yields CDR1 LGHDT and CDR2 YNNKEL (reference sequence). The CDR3 consists of 15 residues. The V gene end was trimmed by 1 base and the J gene end by 1 base; junction bases not matched to a gene: 0. CDR3 DNA: TGTGCCAGCAGCCAAGCTAGCGGGGGCACAGATACGCAGTATTTT. It codes for CASSQASGGTDTQYF.

This clone was recorded once. This sample includes further DNA sequences coding for the same CDR3. J is TRBJ2-7 and V is TRBV5-1, with TRBD1 as a possible D gene (6 bases). Trimming shortened V by 4 bases and J by 3 bases, and 8 bases separated the two germline ends. Germline V gene lookup returns CDR1 SGHRS and CDR2 YFSETQ. CDR3 length: 12 residues. As DNA, the CDR3 is TGCGCCAGCAGCCCGGACAGCTACGAGCAGTACTTC. It encodes CASSPDSYEQYF.

Concerning this clone itself: Compared with germline, one end of the junction differs, possibly owing to a read error. The V and J genes are TRBV27 and TRBJ1-1, with D perhaps TRBD1 (5 bases). From germline, CDR1 is MNHEY and CDR2 SMNVEV (reference sequence). This CDR3 has 14 amino acids. The CDR3, as DNA: TGTGCCAGTAGTTTTAGGGGAATGAACACTGAAGCTTTCTTT. Its protein product is CASSFRGMNTEAFF.

CDR3 protein: CASSPTGLAGLEQYF. CDR3 nucleotides: TGTGCCAGCAGCCCCACGGGACTAGCGGGTTTGGAGCAGTACTTC. The J gene is TRBJ2-7, the V gene TRBV3-1 (or the pseudogene TRBV3-2); 12 bases fit TRBD2. CDR1 is LGHDT, CDR2 YNNKEL, per germline (reference sequence). The CDR3 covers 15 residues. The trim removed 4 bases at V and 7 bases at J, leaving 8 bases unmatched.

The chain links TRBV19 to TRBJ1-5, with 8 bases aligning to TRBD1. Germline CDR1 and CDR2: LNHDA and SQIVND (reference sequence). This CDR3 has 15 residues. After removal of 9 bases from V and 2 bases from J, the junction contained 9 bases not matched to a gene. The CDR3 here is CASSPGQARNQPQHF. CDR3 sequence (DNA): TGTGCCAGCTCGCCGGGACAGGCCCGCAATCAGCCCCAGCATTTT.

The J gene is TRBJ1-1, the V gene TRBV5-1; tentative D call: TRBD1 (6 bases). The germline gives CDR1 SGHRS, CDR2 YFSETQ. The germline V and J ends were trimmed by 4 bases and 1 base, with 20 bases remaining between them. CDR3 length equals 17 residues. The CDR3 loop reads CASSLFLQGLANTEAFF. For the CDR3, the DNA is TGCGCCAGCAGCCTATTTTTACAGGGTTTGGCGAACACTGAAGCTTTCTTT.

The chain has TRBV5-1 and TRBJ1-2, with a weak D call TRBD1 (6 bases). The CDR3 has 12 residues. Trimming stripped 4 bases from V and 8 bases from J, with 12 bases between. The V gene's germline CDR1 is SGHRS and CDR2 YFSETQ. Written as DNA, the CDR3 is TGCGCCAGCAGCCTAGGGACAAACGGCTACACCTTC. Protein: CASSLGTNGYTF.

This clone was counted once. CDR3 bases: TGTGCCAGCAGCAGTACCAGCTCCTATAATTCACCCCTCCACTTT. Amino acids: CASSSTSSYNSPLHF. The chain has TRBV27 and TRBJ1-6, with D unresolved. The CDR3 spans 15 residues. V lost 6 bases, J lost 0 bases, and 9 bases lay in between. Germline CDR1 reads MNHEY; CDR2 reads SMNVEV (reference sequence).

This sequence joins TRBV7-6 and TRBJ1-3; D perhaps matches TRBD1 (6 bases). Germline V CDR1 and CDR2: SGHVS, FNYEAQ. V was cut by 4 bases and J by 0 bases, with 19 bases left in between. CDR3 length: 18 amino acids. CDR3 sequence: CASSSIPNTGFSGNTIYF. DNA of the CDR3: TGTGCCAGCAGCTCGATACCTAATACAGGGTTCTCTGGAAACACCATATATTTT.

The CDR3 spells CASRPDRAKNIQYF. In DNA form, the CDR3 reads TGTGCCAGCAGACCCGACAGGGCCAAAAACATTCAGTACTTC. The chain joins TRBV5-4 to TRBJ2-4, with D possibly being TRBD1 (6 bases). The CDR3 covers 14 residues. Germline CDR1 is SGHNT and CDR2 is YYREEE (reference sequence). V was pared by 5 bases and J by 1 base, with 10 bases between.

V usage is TRBV7-8 and J usage is TRBJ2-7, with a weak D call TRBD2 (6 bases). V lost 5 bases and J 0 bases, leaving 14 bases between the germline ends. CDR1 is SGHVS and CDR2 is FQNEAQ in the germline V gene. CDR3 length: 15 residues. In nucleotides, the CDR3 is TGTGCCAGCAGCCCGGGCGGGGACTTCTCCTACGAGCAGTACTTC. Residues: CASSPGGDFSYEQYF.

This clone was recorded once. The J gene is TRBJ1-2, the V gene TRBV30; D might be TRBD1 (5 bases). Per germline, CDR1 GTSNPN and CDR2 SVGIG (reference sequence). The CDR3 spans 13 residues. V gave up 1 base and J gave up 6 bases, with 12 bases separating them. For the CDR3, the DNA is TGTGCCTGGAGTGATTCGGGGGTTAATGGCTACACCTTC. Protein product: CAWSDSGVNGYTF.